This TCR beta chain was profiled in a study of blood T cell repertoires in COVID-19 (dated by TCRdb to between 2020 and 2021). General notes on the study: Samples from collaborators originated in the United States, Italy and Spain and spanned both the acute and convalescent phases of COVID-19. The material from the prospective study consisted of cDNA or gDNA derived from T cells, B-cell-depleted T cells, or PBMCs. Subjects who had been exposed to COVID-19, were actively infected with it, or had recovered from it provided the deeply sampled blood TCRbeta repertoires that made up the dataset. The repertoires were released in a freely available public database meant as a resource for research on the immune response to SARS-CoV-2. Samples were obtained from the ongoing ImmuneRACE study (first 160 participants) and from 1,254 subjects provided by 6 global collaborators. Nearly every sample came with metadata listing a de-identified subject ID, COVID-19 status, age in years and sex. HLA class I and class II types, where available, came from metadata supplied by the sample provider rather than from assay-based typing.

For this chain, trimming is 2 bases at the V end and 12 bases at the J end, and the number of junction bases without a gene match is 13. Per the germline V gene, KGHSH is the CDR1 and LQKENI is the CDR2. CDR3 length: 16 amino acids, cysteine to phenylalanine. The only DNA kept is the CDR3, 48 bases in frame from the first base. The investigation overall reported the following: The quantity of clinical and demographic metadata differed by source and by participant and was supplied without curation.

This clone came up once. Its antigen has not been determined. Base quality data are lacking; no much larger clone is found one base away. One collaborating source in Seattle enrolled patients while the patients were actively infected and followed the patients over time throughout the course of disease. Whole blood was collected in K2EDTA tubes by collaborating institutions according to the institutions' own protocols. For TCRbeta analysis, collaborators shipped samples in one of three forms: frozen whole blood, isolated PBMCs, or DNA extracted from either of those sample types. TCRbeta CDR3 regions were amplified from genomic DNA using the immunoSEQ Assay, a bias-controlled multiplex PCR. The original pipeline was this. The number of nucleated cells in each sample was estimated from the amplification of reference gene primers within the assay. Sequence reads were collapsed and filtered to measure the absolute abundance of every unique TCRbeta CDR3 rearrangement. For each sample, productive Simpson clonality was calculated by taking the square root of Simpson's diversity index across productive rearrangements. TCRdb took over this immuneACCESS table, retaining in-frame rearrangements with V and J assigned. Such tables are incomplete; in checked studies, under half of the missing clones stem from an unresolved V gene, and the remainder is unexplained. V and J calls and clone size are copied from that table; D and trimming were computed from the DNA. The sample data list some 200,000 clones, and around nine tenths of these were observed just once. Jointly, the top ten make up around 12% of the sample.

The V and J genes are TRBV18 and TRBJ2-1; TRBD2 fits 10 bases in the junction. The sequence was obtained from a woman aged 70-85 years with COVID-19, enrolled during active disease. Sequencing used peripheral blood. The CDR3 protein: CASSPNDPAGGPVQFF. The nucleotides are TGTGCCAGCTCACCAAACGATCCAGCGGGAGGGCCGGTGCAGTTCTTC.